The 24 T cell receptor beta chains listed next were all sequenced from one sample in a study of cytomegalovirus exposure and HLA in healthy donors. Primers included in the PCR were 60 Vbeta and 13 Jbeta primers. This table comes from immunoSEQ multiplex PCR, and its TCRdb copy is limited to in-frame clones, with some not included. This table has 150,000 to 200,000 clones, 65% to 80% appearing once. The specimen was PBMCs. Source of these receptors: a woman in her 30s in good health and CMV-seropositive.

The chain carries TRBV19 and TRBJ1-1; weak D call: TRBD1 (6 bases). The CDR3 runs to 14 residues. With 1 base removed from V and 3 bases from J, the gap between germline ends came to 9 bases. The germline V gene encodes CDR1 LNHDA and CDR2 SQIVND (reference sequence). The CDR3 is CASSIAYRDTEAFF. The CDR3 DNA is TGTGCCAGTAGTATAGCATACAGGGACACTGAAGCTTTCTTT. The complete variable domain, with remaining parts taken from reference TRBV19 and TRBJ1-1, reads DGGITQSPKYLFRKEGQNVTLSCEQNLNHDAMYWYRQDPGQGLRLIYYSQIVNDFQKGDIAEGYSVSREKKESFPLTVTSAQKNPTAFYLCASSIAYRDTEAFFGQGTRLTVV.

To note about this clone: Other DNA sequences in the same sample also yield this CDR3. V usage is TRBV6-5 and J usage is TRBJ2-7; maybe TRBD2 (6 bases). Germline-derived CDR1 and CDR2 are MNHEY and SVGAGI. V lost 0 bases and J 4 bases, leaving 7 bases between the germline ends. There are 13 residues in the CDR3. CDR3 protein: CASSYSRGYEQYF. CDR3 DNA sequence: TGTGCCAGCAGTTACTCGCGGGGATACGAGCAGTACTTC.

This clone was seen a handful of times. J is TRBJ1-2 and V is TRBV10-3, with D maybe TRBD1 (6 bases). Trimming left V 3 bases short and J 2 bases short, with 13 bases between. This CDR3 has 15 amino acids. The germline gives CDR1 ENHRY, CDR2 SYGVKD. As DNA, the CDR3 is TGTGCCATCAGTGAATCGGGGGGCCAAAACTATGGCTACACCTTC. Its protein product is CAISESGGQNYGYTF.

The gene calls are TRBV27 and TRBJ1-1; no firm D call. Germline V gene data show CDR1 as MNHEY and CDR2 as SMNVEV (reference sequence). The CDR3 length is 13 residues. Trimming removed 6 bases at V and 1 base at J, with 9 bases between. This CDR3 is CASSRTGNTEAFF. The CDR3 nucleotides are TGTGCCAGCAGCCGGACTGGGAACACTGAAGCTTTCTTT.

The chain employs TRBV4-1 and TRBJ1-2; 8 bases match TRBD1. Trimming removed 0 bases from V and 7 bases from J; junction bases left unmatched: 10. The CDR3 is made up of 16 amino acids. From germline, CDR1 is MGHRA and CDR2 YSYEKL. CDR3 protein: CASSQEEQTGEFGYTF. CDR3 DNA: TGCGCCAGCAGCCAAGAGGAACAGACAGGGGAGTTTGGCTACACCTTC.

V usage is TRBV30 and J usage is TRBJ1-5, with 11 bases aligning to TRBD1. Per the germline V gene, CDR1 is GTSNPN and CDR2 is SVGIG (reference sequence). V lost 7 bases, J lost 0 bases, and 11 bases stayed unmatched. CDR3 size: 17 residues. CDR3: CAYSGTGGPYSNQPQHF. CDR3 coding DNA: TGTGCCTACTCCGGGACAGGGGGACCTTATAGCAATCAGCCCCAGCATTTT.

This clone was found a few times. V usage is TRBV6-6 and J usage is TRBJ2-7; tentatively, D is TRBD1 (6 bases). Germline CDR1 is MNHNY and CDR2 is SVGAGI (reference sequence). V was pared by 0 bases and J by 3 bases, with 9 bases between. CDR3 length: 14 amino acids. The chain's CDR3 is CASSYSYRDYEQYF. In nucleotides, the CDR3 is TGTGCCAGCAGTTACTCTTACAGGGACTACGAGCAGTACTTC.

This clone was observed a handful of times. Here the CDR3 reads CASSDQRELYLPYNEQFF. The CDR3 DNA reads TGTGCCAGCAGTGACCAGCGGGAGCTATACCTTCCTTACAATGAGCAGTTCTTC. The chain joins TRBV6-1 to TRBJ2-1; 8 nucleotides agree with TRBD2. The CDR3 length is 18 residues. V trimming: 3 bases; J trimming: 4 bases; junction bases outside the gene matches: 14. Germline loops: CDR1 MNHNS, CDR2 SASEGT.

This rearrangement joins TRBV7-9 to TRBJ2-7, with D tentatively TRBD1 (7 bases). The V end was cut by 0 bases, the J end by 2 bases, with 11 bases between. This CDR3 region has 15 residues. The V gene's germline CDR1 is SEHNR and CDR2 FQNEAQ (reference sequence). The CDR3 sequence is CASSLAEGATYEQYF. CDR3 bases: TGTGCCAGCAGCTTAGCGGAGGGGGCGACCTACGAGCAGTACTTC.

This clone was found a few times. The rearrangement links TRBV29-1 to TRBJ1-1; no clear D gene. This CDR3 contains 12 residues. Between the trimmed V and J ends, which lost 6 bases and 5 bases, there was a span of 13 bases. Germline values: CDR1 SQVTM, CDR2 ANQGSEA. The CDR3 protein is CSVRKMATEAFF. The DNA for the CDR3 is TGCAGCGTCCGTAAGATGGCAACTGAAGCTTTCTTT.

The genes are TRBV5-4 and TRBJ2-5, with TRBD1 matching 10 bases. Germline CDR1 SGHNT, CDR2 YYREEE (reference sequence). This CDR3 contains 14 residues. V dropped 4 bases and J dropped 6; count of bases not matched to a gene: 6. The DNA of the CDR3 is TGTGCCAGCAGCCGGGACAGGGGTGCGCAGACCCAGTACTTC. It encodes CASSRDRGAQTQYF.

The rearrangement uses TRBV11-2 and TRBJ2-1; D ambiguous. The CDR3 is made up of 13 amino acids. Deletions cut 6 bases from V and 2 bases from J, with 8 bases between. From germline, CDR1 is SGHAT and CDR2 FQNNGV. CDR3: CASRPLTYNEQFF. The CDR3, as DNA: TGTGCCAGCAGGCCTCTAACCTACAATGAGCAGTTCTTC.

The CDR3 protein is CASSVSGLVLLQFF. CDR3 DNA: TGTGCCAGCAGTGTATCCGGTTTGGTGCTCCTGCAGTTCTTC. The chain couples TRBV2 to TRBJ2-1, with D unclear. Germline-derived CDR1 and CDR2 are SNHLY and FYNNEI. Trimming cost V 4 bases and J 12 bases, with 19 bases left between them. CDR3 length: 14 amino acids. Full variable domain (missing parts from reference TRBV2 and TRBJ2-1): EPEVTQTPSHQVTQMGQEVILRCVPISNHLYFYWYRQILGQKVEFLVSFYNNEISEKSEIFDDQFSVERPDGSNFTLKIRSTKLEDSAMYFCASSVSGLVLLQFFGPGTRLTVL.

V and J are TRBV6-5 and TRBJ1-5; TRBD1 aligns across 7 bases. CDR3 size: 15 residues. V was clipped by 2 bases and J by 7 bases; unmatched bases: 8. Germline V lookup: CDR1 MNHEY, CDR2 SVGAGI. DNA for the CDR3: TGTGCCAGCAGTTACAGGGGACAGAGGGGACAGCCCCAGCATTTT. It encodes CASSYRGQRGQPQHF.

The genes are TRBV5-1 and TRBJ2-7; possibly TRBD1 for D (6 bases). Looked up from germline, CDR1 is SGHRS and CDR2 is YFSETQ. Trimming left V 2 bases short and J 0 bases short, with 9 bases between. The CDR3 spans 14 residues. The CDR3 protein is CASSFRGGSYEQYF. CDR3 DNA: TGCGCCAGCAGCTTCAGGGGTGGCTCCTACGAGCAGTACTTC.

The rearrangement uses TRBV6-5 and TRBJ2-1; TRBD2 might be the D (5 bases). Looked up from germline, CDR1 is MNHEY and CDR2 is SVGAGI. V was clipped by 6 bases and J by 0 bases, with 12 bases between them. This CDR3 is 15 amino acids long. CDR3 sequence: CASSSGFSSYNEQFF. The CDR3 region has the DNA TGTGCCAGCAGCTCGGGGTTTAGCTCCTACAATGAGCAGTTCTTC.

The rearrangement joins TRBV5-4 to TRBJ2-4; 7 bases match TRBD2. V dropped 4 bases and J dropped 8; count of bases not matched to a gene: 18. The CDR3 runs 17 residues. The V gene's germline CDR1 is SGHNT and CDR2 YYREEE (reference sequence). DNA for the CDR3: TGTGCCAGCAGCCCGCGGACGAAGAGCGGGATAGGCCACATTCAGTACTTC. This codes for CASSPRTKSGIGHIQYF. Based on the CDR3 plus reference TRBV5-4 and TRBJ2-4, the full variable domain is ETGVTQSPTHLIKTRGQQVTLRCSSQSGHNTVSWYQQALGQGPQFIFQYYREEENGRGNFPPRFSGLQFPNYSSELNVNALELDDSALYLCASSPRTKSGIGHIQYFGAGTRLSVL.

V and J are TRBV5-1 and TRBJ1-2; tentatively, D is TRBD1 (6 bases). Germline CDR1 SGHRS, CDR2 YFSETQ. V lost 6 bases, J lost 7 bases, and 22 bases lay in between. The CDR3 loop spans 15 amino acids. CDR3 region: CASTIVPGTLAGYTF. CDR3 nucleotides: TGCGCCAGCACCATCGTCCCCGGGACACTTGCTGGCTACACCTTC.

V and J are TRBV6-1 and TRBJ2-2; 7 nucleotides line up with TRBD1. This CDR3 has 14 amino acids. The germline V gene encodes CDR1 MNHNS and CDR2 SASEGT. J lost 6 bases, V lost 7 bases, and 8 bases had no gene match. CDR3 in amino acids: CASTRTGGAGELFF. In DNA, the CDR3 is TGTGCCAGCACTCGGACAGGAGGCGCCGGGGAGCTGTTTTTT.

V usage is TRBV4-3 and J usage is TRBJ2-1; 9 bases align to TRBD2. The J segment lost 15 bases and the V segment lost 0 bases, leaving 9 bases of the junction unmatched. The CDR3 length is 14 residues. Germline loops: CDR1 LGHNA, CDR2 YSLEER. The CDR3 sequence: CASSQDSLAGNLFF. The CDR3 DNA reads TGCGCCAGCAGCCAAGATAGCCTAGCGGGGAACCTGTTCTTC.

CDR3 sequence reads: CAWGKGGDNEKLFF. CDR3 nucleotides: TGTGCCTGGGGTAAAGGGGGTGATAATGAAAAACTGTTTTTT. The J gene is TRBJ1-4, the V gene TRBV30; D possibly corresponds to TRBD1 (6 bases). Germline V CDR1 and CDR2: GTSNPN, SVGIG (reference sequence). V shed 5 bases and J shed 4 bases, with 14 bases lying between them. This CDR3 spans 14 amino acids.

The chain joins TRBV7-8 to TRBJ1-4, with D tentatively TRBD1 (5 bases). In germline, CDR1 is SGHVS, CDR2 FQNEAQ. V was cut by 8 bases and J by 5 bases, with 12 bases left in between. CDR3 length equals 13 residues. CDR3 amino acids: CASGRGSNEKLFF. The CDR3 nucleotides are TGTGCCAGCGGGAGGGGCTCCAATGAAAAACTGTTTTTT.

V usage is TRBV5-4 and J usage is TRBJ2-2, with 13 bases fitting TRBD2. Germline trimming cut 2 bases from V and 2 bases from J; bases unmatched to any gene: 3. Germline assignment: CDR1 SGHNT and CDR2 YYREEE (reference sequence). The CDR3 consists of 17 residues. CDR3 in amino acids: CASSFWTSGGNTGELFF. CDR3 sequence (DNA): TGTGCCAGCAGCTTCTGGACTAGCGGGGGCAACACCGGGGAGCTGTTTTTT.

This clone showed up just a few times. V gene TRBV7-2 combines with J gene TRBJ1-3; 9 bases map to TRBD1. Looked up from germline, CDR1 is SGHTA and CDR2 is FQGNSA. V lost 5 bases and J lost 5; bases outside the gene matches: 7. CDR3 size: 15 residues. The CDR3 spells CASSPGTGFRNTIYF. The CDR3 DNA reads as TGTGCCAGCAGCCCCGGGACAGGGTTTAGAAACACCATATATTTT.